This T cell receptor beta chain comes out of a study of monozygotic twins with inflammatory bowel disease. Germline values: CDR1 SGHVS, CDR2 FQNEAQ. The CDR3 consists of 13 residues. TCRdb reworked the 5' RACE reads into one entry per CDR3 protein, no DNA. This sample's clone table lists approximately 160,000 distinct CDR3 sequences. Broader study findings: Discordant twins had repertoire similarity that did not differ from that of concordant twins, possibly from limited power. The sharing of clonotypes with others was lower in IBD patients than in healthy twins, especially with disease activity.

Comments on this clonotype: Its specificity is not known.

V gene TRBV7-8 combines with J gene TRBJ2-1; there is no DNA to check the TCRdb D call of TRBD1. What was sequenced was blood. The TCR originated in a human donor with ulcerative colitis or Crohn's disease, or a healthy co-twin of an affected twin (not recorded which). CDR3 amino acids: CASSLNVPAGQFF.